This T cell receptor (beta chain) was recorded in a study of prognosis after radiotherapy for stage I lung cancer. At the level of the study: With roughly 13 men and roughly 6 women, the cohort's median age was 74.5 years, range 53–84. Whereas twelve patients had adenocarcinoma, squamous cell carcinoma was the tumor in 6 or 7. Study conclusions and caveats: Median unique TCR clone counts of approximately 9,600 versus 7,200 showed a fall after stereotactic body radiation therapy.

Genomic DNA was the source, and TCR beta CDR3 was amplified from it by two-round multiplex PCR. Round-one PCR had primers specific to each TRBV and TRBJ gene. TCRdb called the multiplex PCR reads again in MiXCR, with one record for every CDR3 protein. The table includes 9,500 to 13,000 distinct CDR3 sequences, about 54% detected once. Germline V lookup: CDR1 KGHSH, CDR2 LQKENI. Deletions cut 5 bases from V and 4 bases from J, with 11 bases between. This CDR3 is built from 13 residues. This clonotype ranks as medium-sized (0.01 to 0.1%). What it recognizes is unknown. The sequence was collected from a donor over 45 with non-small cell lung cancer. Sequencing used PBMCs, obtained before or after stereotactic body radiation therapy (not recorded which). The chain couples TRBV18 to TRBJ1-1; weak D call: TRBD1 (6 bases). The CDR3: CASSVTGITEAFF. The CDR3 region has the DNA TGTGCCAGCTCAGTTACAGGGATCACTGAAGCTTTCTTT.